This T cell receptor (beta chain) was captured by sequencing in a study of PD-L1 blockade in urothelial cancer (dated by TCRdb to about 2017). With regard to the full study: Therapy was started at some point between 2014 and 2016 for all patients, and atezolizumab 1,200 mg was administered intravenously every 3 weeks. Twenty-five of 29 patients were identified as males with urothelial cancer of bladder origin, and a prior smoking history was reported by 18 of 29 patients. An ECOG performance status of 0 or 1 was recorded for the patients, and 0 to 3 prior chemotherapy regimens had been received by the patients. Blood samples were analyzed 3 weeks after the start of treatment (second dose) and 6 weeks after the start of treatment. Blood samples yielded a median of around 150,000 T cells and roughly 83,000 unique TCRs, with median clonality roughly 0.084. An exploratory multi-omic analysis was conducted of the somatic, immune and clinical correlates of response to PD-L1 blockade with atezolizumab in urothelial cancer. Pretreatment tumor samples, along with matched peripheral blood serially collected before and after atezolizumab treatment, were subjected to TCR sequencing. Progression-free survival longer than 6 months counted as durable clinical benefit, and TCR features were additionally tested against both progression-free and overall survival. In the same patients who had TCR sequencing, pretreatment tumors also underwent whole exome sequencing and RNA sequencing. Roughly 9 patients reached durable clinical benefit, while about 20 patients did not. Approximately 29 patients had pretreatment blood TCR-seq, roughly 25 had at least one posttreatment blood collection, and roughly 25 had tumor TCR-seq. Results and caveats for the whole study, not just this receptor: Greater expansion of tumor-associated TCR clones in peripheral blood 3 weeks after the start of treatment was observed in patients with durable benefit (n ≈ 20, p = 0.022). Improved progression-free and overall survival was found to be associated with pretreatment peripheral blood TCR clonality below the median. Because the sample size was small (n ≈ 29) and many of the analyses were exploratory, the results are meant to be hypothesis-generating.

A cohort of 25 to 30 patients with locally advanced or metastatic urothelial carcinoma, treated at Memorial Sloan Kettering on a trial protocol, was included. Peripheral blood mononuclear cells were collected pretreatment and during treatment, with between 1 and 8 total time points obtained per patient. The Qiagen DNeasy Blood extraction kit was used to purify genomic DNA from total PBMCs and tumor samples. Collected pretreatment and during treatment, PBMCs were isolated and stored as previously described. To estimate absolute template abundance from read counts, synthetic TCR analog templates were spiked into each PCR. Using the immunoSEQ assay, TCRbeta CDR3 regions were amplified from genomic DNA with bias-controlled V and J gene primers. Rearranged TCRbeta segments were sequenced at approximately 20X coverage. As for the original processing: Clustering was used to correct sequencing errors, and CDR3s were annotated against IMGT so that V, D and J genes could be assigned. Downstream analyses used only productive TCRbeta rearrangements, leaving out any out-of-frame or stop-codon sequences. Clonality was computed as one minus Shannon entropy normalized by the log of the number of unique productive sequences. Fisher's exact test with Benjamini-Hochberg correction, at a threshold of adjusted p below 0.01, was used to find clones that differed between time points or between blood and tumor. TCRdb stores this immuneACCESS table with in-frame sequences only. Part of the clones is absent; in the studies checked, under half of the shortfall reflects unresolved V genes, and no reason is known for the rest. From that table come the V and J calls and clone size; the DNA was used to work out D and trimming. The sample includes approximately 38,000 clones, with around 82% observed a single time. The ten largest clonotypes hold approximately 15% of the sample.

As for this clone: The antigen it binds to is not known. There are no base qualities to consult, and no much larger clone falls within one base.

The sequence came from a man aged 55-75 years with urothelial cancer. Here the sequenced sample was PBMCs, taken around atezolizumab (anti-PD-L1) treatment.

The DNA sequence is as follows: TGTGCCAGCAGCTCATACAGCTCTGGAAACACCATATATTTT. Its protein reads: CASSSYSSGNTIYF. The chain is assembled from TRBV7-2 and TRBJ1-3; a confident D gene designation cannot be given. The CDR3 has 14 amino acids, counting the end cysteine and phenylalanine. The read is trimmed to its CDR3 DNA, 42 bases read in frame from base 1. For CDR1 and CDR2, the germline V gene lists SGHTA and FQGNSA. The germline ends are 7 bases apart after V is trimmed by 4 bases and J by 0 bases.